The sample holds a few counts of the clone carrying this T cell receptor (beta chain). The antigen is not known. Primers included in the PCR were 60 Vbeta and 13 Jbeta primers. Original handling: In a later analysis, of some 80 million unique beta chains, roughly 9.9 million appeared in at least two donors. Here immunoSEQ multiplex PCR was the method, and the copy in TCRdb shows in-frame clones only, minus some. V and J calls and clone size follow that table, whereas D and trimming were derived from the DNA. The sample includes about 160,000 clones, around four fifths of them seen just once. The donors, nominally healthy at sampling, likely had unrecorded immune exposures. The ends lost 8 bases at V and 5 bases at J; junction bases unmatched: 4. CDR3 length: 12 amino acids. Looked up from germline, CDR1 is SNHLY and CDR2 is FYNNEI. The sample belongs to a study of cytomegalovirus exposure and HLA in healthy donors. Study observations and caveats: The authors enumerated 180 or so TCR beta chains as linked to cytomegalovirus. In an earlier analysis, most TCR beta V segments were productive about 87% or about 30% of the time.

This chain joins TRBV2 and TRBJ2-5, with 8 nucleotides matching TRBD1. The sequencing input was PBMCs. This sequence originates from a woman aged 30 to 39 in good health and CMV-seronegative. This CDR3 reads CASQGAGETQYF. The CDR3 nucleotides are TGTGCCAGCCAGGGGGCGGGCGAGACCCAGTACTTC.